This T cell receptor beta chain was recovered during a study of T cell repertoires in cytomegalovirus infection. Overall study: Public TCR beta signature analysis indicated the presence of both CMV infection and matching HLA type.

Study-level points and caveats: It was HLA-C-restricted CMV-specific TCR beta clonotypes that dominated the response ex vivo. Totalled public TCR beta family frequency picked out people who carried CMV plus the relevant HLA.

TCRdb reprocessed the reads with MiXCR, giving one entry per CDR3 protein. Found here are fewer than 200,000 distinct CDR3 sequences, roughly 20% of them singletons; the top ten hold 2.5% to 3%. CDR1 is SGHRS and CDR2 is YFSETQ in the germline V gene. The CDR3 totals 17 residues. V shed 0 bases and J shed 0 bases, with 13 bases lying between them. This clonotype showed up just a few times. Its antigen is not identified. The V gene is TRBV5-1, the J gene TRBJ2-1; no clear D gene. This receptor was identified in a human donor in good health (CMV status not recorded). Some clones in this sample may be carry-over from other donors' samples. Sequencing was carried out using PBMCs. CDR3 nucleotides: TGCGCCAGCAGCTTGGAAGGGCCGCCCCTCTCCTACAATGAGCAGTTCTTC. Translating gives CASSLEGPPLSYNEQFF.